This T cell receptor (beta chain) came from a study of blood T cell repertoires in COVID-19. The table came from immunoSEQ multiplex PCR; TCRdb's copy has only in-frame clones and leaves some out. The profile shows about 69,000 clones, around 77% of them singletons. The receptor comes from a man aged 55 to 70 with acute or convalescent COVID-19. Sequences were obtained from peripheral blood.

The CDR3 here is CASRQTGGAGNTEAFF. In nucleotides, the CDR3 is TGTGCCAGCAGACAGACAGGGGGCGCCGGGAACACTGAAGCTTTCTTT. V is TRBV6-6 and J is TRBJ1-1, with 10 positions matching TRBD1. The length of the CDR3 is 16 residues. Germline trimming cut 6 bases from V and 1 base from J; bases unmatched to any gene: 8. Germline lookup yields CDR1 MNHNY and CDR2 SVGAGI (reference sequence).